Sequencing of this T cell receptor (beta chain) was carried out in a study of T cell responses to AZD1222 COVID-19 vaccine. Study-wide points: Donor demographics were predominantly white British with a female majority; clonal diversity may be underestimated. Repertoires were sampled only after the peak T cell response.

This clone was recorded only once. Its specificity is unknown. Sequencing was performed with immunoSEQ multiplex PCR; in TCRdb, only in-frame clones are kept and a portion is missing. The data show over 95,000 clones, with roughly nine tenths seen just once and 4% to 5% held by the top ten. The sequence was obtained from an adult in good health. The sample here was peripheral blood, taken on day 0 of AZD1222 vaccination.

CDR3 coding DNA: TGTGCCAGCAGCTTGGGCAGGGGTAAAGAGACCCAGTACTTC. This translates into CASSLGRGKETQYF. The chain joins TRBV5-6 to TRBJ2-5; possible D gene TRBD1, 6 bases. Germline V gives CDR1 SGHDT, CDR2 YYEEEE. The CDR3 runs to 14 residues. V gave up 0 bases and J gave up 3 bases, with 9 bases separating them.